Below are 13 T cell receptor beta chains sequenced from a single sample in a study of PD-1 blockade in classical Hodgkin lymphoma. Exposure to brentuximab vedotin varied, and each patient had relapsed following autologous stem cell transplantation. Libraries were prepared by immunoSEQ multiplex PCR; TCRdb keeps only in-frame clonotypes and omits some of them. The sample lists over 35,000 clones, about 79% seen once, with roughly 9.8% in the top ten. This specimen was peripheral blood mononuclear cells (PBMCs), taken at baseline. The source is a human donor with classical Hodgkin lymphoma.

The chain uses TRBV7-2 and TRBJ2-2; possibly TRBD2 for D (7 bases). This CDR3 spans 14 amino acids. Trimming took 5 bases from V and 6 from J, leaving 13 bases between them. Looked up from germline, CDR1 is SGHTA and CDR2 is FQGNSA. The CDR3 loop reads CASSVMGGPGELFF. The CDR3 nucleotides read TGTGCCAGCAGCGTGATGGGGGGGCCCGGGGAGCTGTTTTTT.

The chain couples TRBV4-1 to TRBJ1-1; unclear D gene. CDR3 length equals 16 residues. Germline lookup yields CDR1 MGHRA and CDR2 YSYEKL. V lost 5 bases to trimming and J lost 1 base, with 17 bases between them. CDR3 amino acids: CASSYRLGDSNTEAFF. The CDR3, as DNA: TGCGCCAGCAGCTACCGGTTGGGCGACTCGAACACTGAAGCTTTCTTT.

The rearrangement joins TRBV6-5 to TRBJ2-5; no firm D call. The CDR3 length is 13 residues. Looked up from germline, CDR1 is MNHEY and CDR2 is SVGAGI. Trimming left V 8 bases short and J 4 bases short, with 14 bases between. The CDR3: CASRLGHSETQYF. The CDR3 coding sequence is TGTGCCAGCCGCCTAGGGCATTCAGAGACCCAGTACTTC.

The chain carries TRBV19 and TRBJ2-2; 10 positions agree with TRBD1. V gave up 4 bases and J gave up 5 bases; unmatched junction bases: 4. The CDR3 consists of 15 residues. CDR1 LNHDA and CDR2 SQIVND come from the germline V gene (reference sequence). The CDR3 DNA follows: TGTGCCAGTAGTACGACAGGGGGCAGGACCGGGGAGCTGTTTTTT. This sequence encodes CASSTTGGRTGELFF.

With respect to this clone: Other DNA sequences within the sample encode an identical CDR3. This chain links TRBV7-9 with TRBJ1-2, with TRBD1 identical over 9 bases. Germline assignment: CDR1 SEHNR and CDR2 FQNEAQ (reference sequence). V lost 5 bases to trimming and J lost 8 bases; unmatched junction nucleotides: 6. The CDR3 is made up of 13 amino acids. CDR3 in DNA: TGTGCCAGCAGCGGGACAGGGCTAGACGGCTACACCTTC. It translates to CASSGTGLDGYTF.

The chain carries TRBV23-1 and TRBJ2-2; no firm D call. TRBV23-1 is reported as an ORF; its role is uncertain. V was trimmed by 0 bases and J by 6 bases, leaving 11 bases between them. This CDR3 is built from 15 residues. The DNA of the CDR3 is TGCGCCAGCAGTCAATCGCCTCGAACACCCGGGGAGCTGTTTTTT. This translates into CASSQSPRTPGELFF.

The V call is TRBV6-5, the J call TRBJ2-5, with D possibly being TRBD1 or TRBD2 (5 bases each). The CDR3 spans 16 residues. The V end was cut by 2 bases, the J end by 9 bases, with 22 bases between. From germline, CDR1 is MNHEY and CDR2 SVGAGI. CDR3 amino acids: CASSYDRWRLGVAQYF. As DNA, the CDR3 is TGTGCCAGCAGTTACGACAGATGGAGGCTAGGGGTGGCCCAGTACTTC.

The chain recombines TRBV6-5 with TRBJ1-4; maybe TRBD1 (5 bases). Germline CDR1 and CDR2: MNHEY and SVGAGI. This CDR3 contains 11 residues. Trimming took 10 bases from V and 5 from J, leaving 8 bases between them. DNA of the CDR3: TGTGCCACCCGGGACAATGAAAAACTGTTTTTT. Its protein product is CATRDNEKLFF.

This clone has just one count. The J gene is TRBJ2-7, the V gene TRBV10-2; the D call may be TRBD1 or TRBD2 (7 bases each). Deletions cut 8 bases from V and 1 base from J, with 15 bases between. This CDR3 is built from 14 residues. CDR1 and CDR2 from the germline V gene are WSHSY and SAAADI. CDR3 residues: CASQGGRLSYEQYF. Written as DNA, the CDR3 is TGCGCCAGCCAGGGGGGGCGGTTATCCTACGAGCAGTACTTC.

The chain couples TRBV5-6 to TRBJ1-2, with 12 bases matching TRBD1. Germline V gene lookup returns CDR1 SGHDT and CDR2 YYEEEE. V lost 2 bases, J lost 4 bases, and 3 bases stayed unmatched. The CDR3 runs 15 residues. CDR3 coding DNA: TGTGCCAGCAGCTTCCGGGACAGGGGGCCCTATGGCTACACCTTC. Translated, it gives CASSFRDRGPYGYTF.

The chain uses TRBV5-6 and TRBJ2-3, with TRBD1 matching over 7 bases. The CDR3 extends over 16 amino acids. CDR1 and CDR2 (germline): SGHDT, YYEEEE. V shed 1 base, J shed 2 bases, and the junction held 7 bases outside the gene matches. The CDR3 is CASSLSRQGPTDTQYF. CDR3 nucleotide sequence: TGTGCCAGCAGCTTGTCCAGACAGGGACCCACAGATACGCAGTATTTT. The entire variable domain, with the rest obtained from reference TRBV5-6 and TRBJ2-3, is as follows: DAGVTQSPTHLIKTRGQQVTLRCSPKSGHDTVSWYQQALGQGPQFIFQYYEEEERQRGNFPDRFSGHQFPNYSSELNVNALLLGDSALYLCASSLSRQGPTDTQYFGPGTRLTVL.

V gene TRBV29-1 combines with J gene TRBJ1-1, with D maybe TRBD1 (5 bases). The CDR3 totals 11 residues. CDR1 and CDR2 from the germline V gene are SQVTM and ANQGSEA. V dropped 4 bases and J dropped 3 bases, with 6 bases sitting between them. The CDR3 DNA reads as TGCAGCGTTGGGGGGTACACTGAAGCTTTCTTT. Translation: CSVGGYTEAFF.

V gene TRBV27 combines with J gene TRBJ1-1, with TRBD1 identical over 7 bases. The germline V gene has CDR1 MNHEY and CDR2 SMNVEV (reference sequence). This CDR3 is 16 amino acids long. Trimming at V came to 8 bases and at J to 0 bases, leaving 12 bases not matched to a gene. This CDR3 is CASSSPHRGMNTEAFF. The CDR3 DNA is TGTGCCAGCTCCAGCCCACACAGGGGCATGAACACTGAAGCTTTCTTT.